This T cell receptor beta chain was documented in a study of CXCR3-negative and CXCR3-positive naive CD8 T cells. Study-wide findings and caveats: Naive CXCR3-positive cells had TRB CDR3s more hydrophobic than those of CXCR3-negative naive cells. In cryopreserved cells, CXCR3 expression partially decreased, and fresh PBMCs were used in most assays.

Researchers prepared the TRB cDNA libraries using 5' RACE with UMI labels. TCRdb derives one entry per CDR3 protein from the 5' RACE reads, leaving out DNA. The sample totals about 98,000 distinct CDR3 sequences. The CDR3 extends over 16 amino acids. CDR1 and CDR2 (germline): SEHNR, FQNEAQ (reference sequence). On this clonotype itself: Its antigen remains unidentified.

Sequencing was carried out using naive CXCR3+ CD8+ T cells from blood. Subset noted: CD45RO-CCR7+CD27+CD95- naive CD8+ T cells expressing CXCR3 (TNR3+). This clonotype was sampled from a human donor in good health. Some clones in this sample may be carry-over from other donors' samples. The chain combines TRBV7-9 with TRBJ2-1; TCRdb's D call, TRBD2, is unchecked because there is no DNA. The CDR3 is CASNLGTSGSYNEQFF.